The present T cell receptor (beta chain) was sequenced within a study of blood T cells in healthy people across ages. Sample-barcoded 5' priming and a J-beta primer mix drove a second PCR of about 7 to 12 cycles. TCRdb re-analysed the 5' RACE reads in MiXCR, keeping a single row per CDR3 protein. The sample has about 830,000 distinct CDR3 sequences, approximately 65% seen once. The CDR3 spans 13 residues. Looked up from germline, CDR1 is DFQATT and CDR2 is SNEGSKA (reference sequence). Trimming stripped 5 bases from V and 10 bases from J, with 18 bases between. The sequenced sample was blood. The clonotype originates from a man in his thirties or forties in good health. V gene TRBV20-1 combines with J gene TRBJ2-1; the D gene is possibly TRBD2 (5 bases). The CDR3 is CSAGRRRGEEQFF. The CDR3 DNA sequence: TGCAGTGCTGGACGGAGGCGAGGTGAAGAGCAGTTCTTC.